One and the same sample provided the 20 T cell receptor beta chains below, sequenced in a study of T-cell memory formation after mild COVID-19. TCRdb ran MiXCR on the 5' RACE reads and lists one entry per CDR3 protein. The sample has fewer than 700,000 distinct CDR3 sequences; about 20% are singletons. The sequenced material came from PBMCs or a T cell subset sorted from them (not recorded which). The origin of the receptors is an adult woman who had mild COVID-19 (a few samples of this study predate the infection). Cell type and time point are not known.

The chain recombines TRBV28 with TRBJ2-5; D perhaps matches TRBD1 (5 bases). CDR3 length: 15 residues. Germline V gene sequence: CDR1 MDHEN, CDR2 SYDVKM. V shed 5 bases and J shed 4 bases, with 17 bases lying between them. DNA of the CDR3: TGTGCCAGCAGTCCCCCGACTGGGGCAAGAGAGACCCAGTACTTC. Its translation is CASSPPTGARETQYF.

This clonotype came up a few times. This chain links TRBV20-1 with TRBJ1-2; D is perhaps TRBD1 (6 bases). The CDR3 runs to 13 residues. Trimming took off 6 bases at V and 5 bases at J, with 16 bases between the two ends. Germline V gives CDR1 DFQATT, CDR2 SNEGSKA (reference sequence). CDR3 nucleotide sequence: TGCAGTGCCAAGAACCGGGACACTTATGGCTACACCTTC. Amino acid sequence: CSAKNRDTYGYTF.

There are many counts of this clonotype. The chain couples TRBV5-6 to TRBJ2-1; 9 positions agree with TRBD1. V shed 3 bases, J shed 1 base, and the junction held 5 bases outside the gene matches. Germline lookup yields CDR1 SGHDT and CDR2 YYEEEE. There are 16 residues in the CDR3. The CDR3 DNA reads TGTGCCAGCAGCTCGATACAGGGGGCATCCTACAATGAGCAGTTCTTC. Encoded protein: CASSSIQGASYNEQFF.

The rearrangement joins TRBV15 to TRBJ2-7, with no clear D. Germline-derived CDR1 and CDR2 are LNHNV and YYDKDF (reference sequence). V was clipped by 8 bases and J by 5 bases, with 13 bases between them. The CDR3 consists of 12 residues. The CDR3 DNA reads TGTGCCACCGGAACCCATAGGGACGAGCAGTACTTC. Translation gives CATGTHRDEQYF.

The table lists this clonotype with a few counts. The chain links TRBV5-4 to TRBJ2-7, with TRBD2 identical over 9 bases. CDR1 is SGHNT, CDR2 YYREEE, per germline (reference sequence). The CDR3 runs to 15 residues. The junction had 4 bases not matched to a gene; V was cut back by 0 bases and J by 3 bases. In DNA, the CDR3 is TGTGCCAGCAGCTTGGGACTAGCGGATAACTACGAGCAGTACTTC. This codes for CASSLGLADNYEQYF.

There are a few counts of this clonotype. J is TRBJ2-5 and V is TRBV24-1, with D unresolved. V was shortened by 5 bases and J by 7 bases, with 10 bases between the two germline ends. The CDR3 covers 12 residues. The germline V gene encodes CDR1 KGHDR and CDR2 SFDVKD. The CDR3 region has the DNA TGTGCCACCAGTGCCGATGGTTGGACCCAGTACTTC. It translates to CATSADGWTQYF.

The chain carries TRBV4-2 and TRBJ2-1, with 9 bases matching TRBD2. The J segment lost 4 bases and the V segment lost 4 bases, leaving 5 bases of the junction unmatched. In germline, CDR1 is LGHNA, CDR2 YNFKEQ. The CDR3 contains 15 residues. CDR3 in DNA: TGTGCCAGCAGCCCGGCTAGCGGGGCATACAATGAGCAGTTCTTC. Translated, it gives CASSPASGAYNEQFF.

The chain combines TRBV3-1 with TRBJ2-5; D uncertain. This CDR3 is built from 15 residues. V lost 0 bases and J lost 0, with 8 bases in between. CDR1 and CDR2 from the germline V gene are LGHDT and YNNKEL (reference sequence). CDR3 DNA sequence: TGTGCCAGCAGCCAAGATCGACCGTACCAAGAGACCCAGTACTTC. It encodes CASSQDRPYQETQYF.

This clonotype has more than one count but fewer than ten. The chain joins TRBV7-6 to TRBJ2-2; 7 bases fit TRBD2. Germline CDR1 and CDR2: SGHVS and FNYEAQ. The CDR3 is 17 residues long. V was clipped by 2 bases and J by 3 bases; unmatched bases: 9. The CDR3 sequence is CASSLLDTAGYTGELFF. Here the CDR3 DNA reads TGTGCCAGCAGCTTATTGGATACAGCGGGGTACACCGGGGAGCTGTTTTTT.

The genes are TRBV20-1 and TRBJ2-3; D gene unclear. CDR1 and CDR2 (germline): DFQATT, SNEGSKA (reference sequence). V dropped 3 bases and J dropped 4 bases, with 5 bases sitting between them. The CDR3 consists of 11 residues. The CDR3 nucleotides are TGCAGTGCTAGTGCACCAGATACGCAGTATTTT. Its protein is CSASAPDTQYF.

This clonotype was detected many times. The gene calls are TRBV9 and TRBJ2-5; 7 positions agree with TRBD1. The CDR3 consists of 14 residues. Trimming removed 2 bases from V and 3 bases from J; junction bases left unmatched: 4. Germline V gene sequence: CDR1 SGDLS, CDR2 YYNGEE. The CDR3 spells CASSVGTVKETQYF. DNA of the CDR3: TGTGCCAGCAGCGTCGGGACAGTAAAAGAGACCCAGTACTTC.

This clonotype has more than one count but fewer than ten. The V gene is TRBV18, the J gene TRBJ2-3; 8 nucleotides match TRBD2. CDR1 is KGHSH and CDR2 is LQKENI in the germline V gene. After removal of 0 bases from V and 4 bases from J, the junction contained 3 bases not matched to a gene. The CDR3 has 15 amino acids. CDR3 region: CASSPPSGTPDTQYF. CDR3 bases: TGTGCCAGCTCACCACCTAGCGGGACCCCAGATACGCAGTATTTT.

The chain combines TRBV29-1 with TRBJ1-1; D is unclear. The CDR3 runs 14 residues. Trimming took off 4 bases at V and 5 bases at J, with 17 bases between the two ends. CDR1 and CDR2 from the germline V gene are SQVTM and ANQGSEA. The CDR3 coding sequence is TGCAGCGTTGTGCTGCAACAGCGGTGGACTGAAGCTTTCTTT. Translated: CSVVLQQRWTEAFF.

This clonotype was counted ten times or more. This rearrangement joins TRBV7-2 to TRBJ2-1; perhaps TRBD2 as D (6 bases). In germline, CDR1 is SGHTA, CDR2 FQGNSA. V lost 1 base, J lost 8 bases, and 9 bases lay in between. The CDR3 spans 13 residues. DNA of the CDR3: TGTGCCAGCAGCTTAGGGTGGGGGGATGAGCAGTTCTTC. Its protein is CASSLGWGDEQFF.

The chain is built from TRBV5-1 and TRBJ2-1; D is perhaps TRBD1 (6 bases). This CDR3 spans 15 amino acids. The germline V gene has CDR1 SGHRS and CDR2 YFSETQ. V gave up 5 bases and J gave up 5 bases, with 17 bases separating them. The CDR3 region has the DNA TGCGCCAGCAGTTCCAGGGGATTTACCGACAATGAGCAGTTCTTC. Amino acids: CASSSRGFTDNEQFF.

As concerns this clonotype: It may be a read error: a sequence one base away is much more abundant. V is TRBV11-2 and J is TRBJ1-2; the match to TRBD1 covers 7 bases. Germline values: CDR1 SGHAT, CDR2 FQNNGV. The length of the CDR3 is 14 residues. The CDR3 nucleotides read TGTTCCAGCAGCCCCCCGGGACAGATCTATGGCTACACCTTC. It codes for CSSSPPGQIYGYTF.

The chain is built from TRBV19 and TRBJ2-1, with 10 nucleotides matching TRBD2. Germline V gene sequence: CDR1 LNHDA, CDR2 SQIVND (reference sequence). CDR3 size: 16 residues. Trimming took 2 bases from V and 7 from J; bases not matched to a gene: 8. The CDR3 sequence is CASSITSGRALNEQFF. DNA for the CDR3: TGTGCCAGTAGTATAACCAGCGGGAGGGCCTTAAATGAGCAGTTCTTC.

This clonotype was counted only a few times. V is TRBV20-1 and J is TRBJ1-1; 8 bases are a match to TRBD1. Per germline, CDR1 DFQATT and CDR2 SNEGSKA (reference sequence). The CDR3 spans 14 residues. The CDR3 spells CTSRAGGENTEAFF. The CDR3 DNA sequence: TGCACTTCCAGGGCAGGGGGCGAGAACACTGAAGCTTTCTTT.

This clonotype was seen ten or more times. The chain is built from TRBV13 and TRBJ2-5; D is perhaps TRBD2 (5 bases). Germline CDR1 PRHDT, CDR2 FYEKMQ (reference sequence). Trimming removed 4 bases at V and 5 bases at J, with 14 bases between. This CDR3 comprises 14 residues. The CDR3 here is CASSSRGNVETQYF. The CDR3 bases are TGTGCCAGCAGCTCTCGGGGTAATGTGGAGACCCAGTACTTC.

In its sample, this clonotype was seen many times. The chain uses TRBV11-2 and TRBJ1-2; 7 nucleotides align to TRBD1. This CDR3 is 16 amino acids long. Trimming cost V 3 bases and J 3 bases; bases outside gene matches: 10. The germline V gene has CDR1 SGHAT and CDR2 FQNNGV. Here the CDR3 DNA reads TGTGCCAGCAGCTTCGATATCATTGGACAGGACTATGGCTACACCTTC. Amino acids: CASSFDIIGQDYGYTF.